The 26 T cell receptor beta chains below were found in one sample sequenced in a study of cytotoxic CD8 clonotypes in ibrutinib-treated CLL. Generated by immunoSEQ multiplex PCR, the TCRdb table keeps only in-frame clones and is missing some. Among 110,000 to 150,000 clones listed, 76% were seen once. Sequencing was performed on PBMCs, taken after 24 months of ibrutinib treatment. The receptors were sampled from a human donor with chronic lymphocytic leukemia.

The gene calls are TRBV6-6 and TRBJ2-7; no clear D gene. The CDR3 covers 15 residues. Between the trimmed V and J ends, which lost 0 bases and 5 bases, there was a span of 14 bases. Germline CDR1 reads MNHNY; CDR2 reads SVGAGI (reference sequence). DNA of the CDR3: TGTGCCAGCAGTTACTCCCAGATTGGTCTCCACGAGCAGTACTTC. It translates to CASSYSQIGLHEQYF.

The sample holds a few counts of this clone. This chain connects TRBV5-1 to TRBJ1-1; D is ambiguous. There are 13 residues in the CDR3. Trimming pared 5 bases from V and 2 bases from J, leaving 10 bases between. Germline-derived CDR1 and CDR2 are SGHRS and YFSETQ. The CDR3 sequence is CASRGQPNTEAFF. The DNA for the CDR3 is TGCGCCAGCAGAGGTCAGCCAAACACTGAAGCTTTCTTT. The whole variable domain, filled in from reference TRBV5-1 and TRBJ1-1, reads KAGVTQTPRYLIKTRGQQVTLSCSPISGHRSVSWYQQTPGQGLQFLFEYFSETQRNKGNFPGRFSGRQFSNSRSEMNVSTLELGDSALYLCASRGQPNTEAFFGQGTRLTVV.

The rearrangement links TRBV27 to TRBJ2-5, with 10 nucleotides matching TRBD2. Losses at the gene ends were 3 bases for V and 1 base for J; bases not matched to a gene: 5. The length of the CDR3 is 16 residues. The germline gives CDR1 MNHEY, CDR2 SMNVEV (reference sequence). The CDR3 DNA is TGTGCCAGCAGTTTTGGGGTAGCGGGGGGCCAAGAGACCCAGTACTTC. This encodes CASSFGVAGGQETQYF.

V usage is TRBV21-1 and J usage is TRBJ1-5; TRBD1 was called by the table and not checked on the DNA. TRBV21-1 is designated a pseudogene. The CDR3 runs to 18 residues. The CDR3 spells CASSKLPAGPKWYQPQHF. CDR3 bases: TGTGCCAGCAGCAAACTCCCCGCTGGGCCGAAGTGGTACCAGCCCCAGCATTTT.

V is TRBV7-3 and J is TRBJ2-1; D uncertain. The germline gives CDR1 SGHTA, CDR2 FQGTGA. V was clipped by 5 bases and J by 9 bases, with 14 bases between them. The CDR3 length is 13 residues. CDR3 nucleotide sequence: TGTGCCAGCAGCCCCCCTGGGCTCGCTGAGCAGTTCTTC. Its translation: CASSPPGLAEQFF.

This clone was recorded at least ten times. This chain links TRBV2 with TRBJ1-2; 10 nucleotides align to TRBD1. Trimming removed 6 bases from V and 7 bases from J; junction bases left unmatched: 8. From germline, CDR1 is SNHLY and CDR2 FYNNEI. This CDR3 has 14 residues. Here the CDR3 DNA reads TGTGCCAGCAGAACCGGACAGGGGGGTGGTGGCTACACCTTC. Its protein product is CASRTGQGGGGYTF.

The chain recombines TRBV13 with TRBJ2-5, with D unresolved. V lost 3 bases, J lost 5 bases, and 10 bases lay in between. Germline V gene lookup returns CDR1 PRHDT and CDR2 FYEKMQ (reference sequence). This CDR3 region has 13 residues. For the CDR3, the DNA is TGTGCCAGCAGCTTTCGACTCGACGAGACCCAGTACTTC. It translates to CASSFRLDETQYF.

V usage is TRBV18 and J usage is TRBJ2-3; 9 bases are a match to TRBD1. The J segment lost 1 base and the V segment lost 3 bases, leaving 8 bases of the junction unmatched. The CDR3 loop spans 17 amino acids. Germline V gene sequence: CDR1 KGHSH, CDR2 LQKENI. CDR3 protein: CASSPPGQGARTDTQYF. CDR3 bases: TGTGCCAGCTCACCTCCGGGACAGGGCGCGCGCACAGATACGCAGTATTTT. Variable domain in full (rest from reference TRBV18 and TRBJ2-3): NAGVMQNPRHLVRRRGQEARLRCSPMKGHSHVYWYRQLPEEGLKFMVYLQKENIIDESGMPKERFSAEFPKEGPSILRIQQVVRGDSAAYFCASSPPGQGARTDTQYFGPGTRLTVL.

The V call is TRBV5-1, the J call TRBJ1-2; no clear D gene. The CDR3 runs to 13 residues. Trimming left V 2 bases short and J 4 bases short, with 9 bases between. The V gene's germline CDR1 is SGHRS and CDR2 YFSETQ. CDR3 residues: CASSLDITYGYTF. The CDR3 DNA follows: TGCGCCAGCAGCTTAGACATTACCTATGGCTACACCTTC.

The rearrangement uses TRBV7-9 and TRBJ2-5, with unresolved D. The CDR3 extends over 13 amino acids. V was pared by 3 bases and J by 1 base, with 6 bases between. Germline CDR1 reads SEHNR; CDR2 reads FQNEAQ (reference sequence). CDR3 sequence: CASSFGGQETQYF. The CDR3 DNA is TGTGCCAGCAGCTTTGGCGGCCAAGAGACCCAGTACTTC.

This clone showed up just a few times. This chain joins TRBV5-1 and TRBJ2-5; 9 nucleotides align to TRBD1. J lost 5 bases, V lost 0 bases, and 2 bases had no gene match. Looked up from germline, CDR1 is SGHRS and CDR2 is YFSETQ. The CDR3 runs 14 residues. The CDR3 DNA sequence: TGCGCCAGCAGCTTGGGGACAGGGGACGAGACCCAGTACTTC. Amino acids: CASSLGTGDETQYF.

The chain has TRBV7-9 and TRBJ1-5, with unresolved D. The CDR3 has 17 residues. V lost 5 bases and J 3 bases, leaving 20 bases between the germline ends. CDR1 is SEHNR, CDR2 FQNEAQ, per germline (reference sequence). This CDR3 is CASSPSGGSRDNQPQHF. The CDR3 DNA reads as TGTGCCAGCAGCCCTAGTGGTGGGTCCCGGGACAATCAGCCCCAGCATTTT.

The DNA of the CDR3 is TGTGCCAGCAGCGTCTACAGCGAAGAGACCCAGTACTTC. Translated, it gives CASSVYSEETQYF. The chain has TRBV9 and TRBJ2-5; D is ambiguous. Germline V gene sequence: CDR1 SGDLS, CDR2 YYNGEE. The CDR3 loop spans 13 amino acids. Deletions cut 2 bases from V and 3 bases from J, with 8 bases between. Full variable domain (missing parts from reference TRBV9 and TRBJ2-5): DSGVTQTPKHLITATGQRVTLRCSPRSGDLSVYWYQQSLDQGLQFLIQYYNGEERAKGNILERFSAQQFPDLHSELNLSSLELGDSALYFCASSVYSEETQYFGPGTRLLVL.

The chain carries TRBV19 and TRBJ1-2, with a possible D match to TRBD1 (5 bases). V was shortened by 4 bases and J by 8 bases, with 11 bases between the two germline ends. Germline V gene sequence: CDR1 LNHDA, CDR2 SQIVND (reference sequence). The CDR3 runs to 12 residues. In DNA, the CDR3 is TGTGCCAGTAGTAAGGGGACGAGAGGCTACACCTTC. Protein product: CASSKGTRGYTF.

The V and J genes are TRBV5-1 and TRBJ1-4, with no clear D. Germline assignment: CDR1 SGHRS and CDR2 YFSETQ. There are 16 residues in the CDR3. The V gene lost 0 bases and the J gene lost 0 bases, with 9 bases spanning the gap. This chain's CDR3 is CASSLGSISTNEKLFF. The CDR3 DNA reads as TGCGCCAGCAGCTTGGGGTCAATTTCAACTAATGAAAAACTGTTTTTT.

The chain employs TRBV28 and TRBJ2-3; D is perhaps TRBD1 (6 bases). This CDR3 is built from 13 residues. From germline, CDR1 is MDHEN and CDR2 SYDVKM. V dropped 7 bases and J dropped 4 bases, with 12 bases sitting between them. The CDR3 nucleotides are TGTGCCAGCACCGAGGGGGTGGCAGATACGCAGTATTTT. As protein: CASTEGVADTQYF. The variable domain in full, completed from reference TRBV28 and TRBJ2-3, reads DVKVTQSSRYLVKRTGEKVFLECVQDMDHENMFWYRQDPGLGLRLIYFSYDVKMKEKGDIPEGYSVSREKKERFSLILESASTNQTSMYLCASTEGVADTQYFGPGTRLTVL.

The count of this clone is one. The chain carries TRBV19 and TRBJ2-7; 8 bases map to TRBD1. Germline lookup yields CDR1 LNHDA and CDR2 SQIVND (reference sequence). The CDR3 consists of 14 residues. V shed 7 bases and J 3 bases; nucleotides not matched to a gene: 8. The CDR3 nucleotides read TGTGCCAGTAAGAGACAGGGGACCTACTACGAGCAGTACTTC. Its translation is CASKRQGTYYEQYF.

The V call is TRBV5-1, the J call TRBJ2-5; D not certain. Trimming shortened V by 7 bases and J by 5 bases, and 15 bases separated the two germline ends. The V gene's germline CDR1 is SGHRS and CDR2 YFSETQ. This CDR3 has 13 amino acids. The CDR3 reads CASGHPSLETQYF. The CDR3, as DNA: TGCGCCAGCGGGCACCCCTCTTTGGAGACCCAGTACTTC.

This clone was observed many times. The V gene is TRBV5-1, the J gene TRBJ1-1; possible D gene TRBD1, 5 bases. CDR1 is SGHRS, CDR2 YFSETQ, per germline. The length of the CDR3 is 15 residues. V lost 4 bases, J lost 1 base, and 14 bases lay in between. CDR3 amino acids: CASSAAGTANTEAFF. The CDR3, as DNA: TGCGCCAGCAGCGCCGCCGGGACTGCGAACACTGAAGCTTTCTTT.

The genes are TRBV20-1 and TRBJ1-6, with D possibly being TRBD1 (5 bases). The length of the CDR3 is 11 residues. The germline V gene encodes CDR1 DFQATT and CDR2 SNEGSKA (reference sequence). CDR3 loop: CRGGPPSSLHF. CDR3 DNA sequence: TGCAGGGGGGGACCCCCGTCATCCCTCCACTTT.

The gene calls are TRBV19 and TRBJ1-5; TRBD1 agrees at 10 bases. The CDR3 loop spans 14 amino acids. The V gene end was trimmed by 9 bases and the J gene end by 6 bases; junction bases not matched to a gene: 8. Germline V gene data show CDR1 as LNHDA and CDR2 as SQIVND (reference sequence). The CDR3 DNA sequence: TGTGCCAGCACCGGACAGGGGGGTTTTCAGCCCCAGCATTTT. Its translation is CASTGQGGFQPQHF. The full variable domain, completed using reference TRBV19 and TRBJ1-5, is DGGITQSPKYLFRKEGQNVTLSCEQNLNHDAMYWYRQDPGQGLRLIYYSQIVNDFQKGDIAEGYSVSREKKESFPLTVTSAQKNPTAFYLCASTGQGGFQPQHFGDGTRLSIL.

This clone was recorded only once. The chain joins TRBV6-6 to TRBJ1-2; D possibly corresponds to TRBD1 (6 bases). CDR1 and CDR2 (germline): MNHNY, SVGAGI (reference sequence). The CDR3 is 15 residues long. The germline V and J ends were trimmed by 8 bases and 8 bases, with 24 bases remaining between them. The CDR3 DNA follows: TGTGCCAGCCGTAGGGGGGCGCAGGCTCGGGCCGGCTACACCTTC. As protein: CASRRGAQARAGYTF.

The chain joins TRBV2 to TRBJ2-7; D is ambiguous. The germline V gene encodes CDR1 SNHLY and CDR2 FYNNEI. Deletions cut 2 bases from V and 7 bases from J, with 6 bases between. The CDR3 is 11 amino acids. The CDR3 protein is CASSEWLEQYF. CDR3 coding DNA: TGTGCCAGCAGTGAATGGCTAGAGCAGTACTTC.

V gene TRBV30 combines with J gene TRBJ1-1; 9 positions match TRBD1. V lost 2 bases, J lost 4 bases, and 8 bases stayed unmatched. The CDR3 loop spans 15 amino acids. The V gene's germline CDR1 is GTSNPN and CDR2 SVGIG (reference sequence). CDR3: CAWSPSGTGSTEAFF. CDR3 bases: TGTGCCTGGAGTCCATCCGGGACAGGGTCCACTGAAGCTTTCTTT.

The rearrangement links TRBV7-2 to TRBJ2-4; D is perhaps TRBD1 or TRBD2 (5 bases each). The V end was cut by 7 bases, the J end by 5 bases, with 18 bases between. The CDR3 contains 15 residues. The germline CDR1 and CDR2 sequences are SGHTA and FQGNSA. DNA of the CDR3: TGTGCCAGCATCCCTAGCCCCGGGGCCCAAAACATTCAGTACTTC. It translates to CASIPSPGAQNIQYF. The full variable domain, with the rest looked up from reference TRBV7-2 and TRBJ2-4, is GAGVSQSPSNKVTEKGKDVELRCDPISGHTALYWYRQSLGQGLEFLIYFQGNSAPDKSGLPSDRFSAERTGGSVSTLTIQRTQQEDSAVYLCASIPSPGAQNIQYFGAGTRLSVL.

The V and J genes are TRBV25-1 and TRBJ1-1; D perhaps matches TRBD1 (6 bases). From germline, CDR1 is MGHDK and CDR2 SYGVNS. Trimming pared 8 bases from V and 2 bases from J, leaving 21 bases between. This CDR3 has 16 amino acids. The CDR3 nucleotides are TGTGCCAGCCAAAAGGGGGGGAGGAGGTACAACACTGAAGCTTTCTTT. Protein product: CASQKGGRRYNTEAFF.